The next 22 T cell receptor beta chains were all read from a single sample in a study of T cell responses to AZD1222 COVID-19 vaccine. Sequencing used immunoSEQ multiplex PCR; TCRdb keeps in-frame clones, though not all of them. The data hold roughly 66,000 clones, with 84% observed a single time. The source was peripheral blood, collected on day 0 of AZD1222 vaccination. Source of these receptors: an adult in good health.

The CDR3 DNA sequence: TGTGCCAGCAGCCAAGATTATGGCTACACCTTC. Protein: CASSQDYGYTF. The chain combines TRBV3-1 (or the pseudogene TRBV3-2) with TRBJ1-2; unclear D gene. This CDR3 contains 11 residues. Germline V gene lookup returns CDR1 LGHDT and CDR2 YNNKEL (reference sequence). The V end was cut by 0 bases, the J end by 5 bases, with 1 base between.

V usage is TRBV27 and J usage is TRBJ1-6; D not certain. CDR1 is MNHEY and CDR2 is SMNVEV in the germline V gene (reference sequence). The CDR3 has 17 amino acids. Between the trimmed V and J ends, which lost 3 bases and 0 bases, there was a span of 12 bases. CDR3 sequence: CASSFRSSSSYNSPLHF. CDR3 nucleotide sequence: TGTGCCAGCAGTTTTAGATCTTCAAGCTCCTATAATTCACCCCTCCACTTT.

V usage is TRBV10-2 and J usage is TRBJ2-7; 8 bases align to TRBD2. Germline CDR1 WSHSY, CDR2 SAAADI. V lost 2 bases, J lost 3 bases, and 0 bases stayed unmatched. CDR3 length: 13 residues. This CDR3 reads CASSEAGGYEQYF. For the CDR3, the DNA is TGCGCCAGCAGTGAGGCGGGGGGCTACGAGCAGTACTTC.

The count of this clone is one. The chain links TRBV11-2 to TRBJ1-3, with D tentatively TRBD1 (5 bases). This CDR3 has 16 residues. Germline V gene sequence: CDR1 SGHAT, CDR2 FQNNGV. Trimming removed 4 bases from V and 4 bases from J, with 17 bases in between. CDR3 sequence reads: CASSSTDPGAGNTIYF. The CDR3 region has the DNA TGTGCCAGCAGCTCTACGGATCCCGGGGCAGGAAACACCATATATTTT. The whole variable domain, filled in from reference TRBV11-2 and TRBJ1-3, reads EAGVAQSPRYKIIEKRQSVAFWCNPISGHATLYWYQQILGQGPKLLIQFQNNGVVDDSQLPKDRFSAERLKGVDSTLKIQPAKLEDSAVYLCASSSTDPGAGNTIYFGEGSWLTVV.

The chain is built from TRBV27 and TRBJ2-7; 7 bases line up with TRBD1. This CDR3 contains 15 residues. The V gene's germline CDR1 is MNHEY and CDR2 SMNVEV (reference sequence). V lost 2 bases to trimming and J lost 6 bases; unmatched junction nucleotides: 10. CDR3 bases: TGTGCCAGCAGTTTAGAACCACAGGGGAGAGGCGAGCAGTACTTC. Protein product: CASSLEPQGRGEQYF.

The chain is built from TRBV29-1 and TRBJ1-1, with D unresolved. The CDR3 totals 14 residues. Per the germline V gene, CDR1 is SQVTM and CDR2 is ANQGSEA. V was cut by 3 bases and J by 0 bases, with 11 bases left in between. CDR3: CSVEWGRMNTEAFF. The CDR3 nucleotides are TGCAGCGTTGAGTGGGGAAGGATGAACACTGAAGCTTTCTTT.

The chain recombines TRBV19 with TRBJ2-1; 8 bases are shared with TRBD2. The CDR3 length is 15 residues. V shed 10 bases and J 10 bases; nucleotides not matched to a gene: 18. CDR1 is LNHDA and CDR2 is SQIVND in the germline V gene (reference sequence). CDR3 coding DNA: TGTGCCAAACCGCTCGGTTCGGGGGGGGCCGGGGAGCAGTTCTTC. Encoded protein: CAKPLGSGGAGEQFF.

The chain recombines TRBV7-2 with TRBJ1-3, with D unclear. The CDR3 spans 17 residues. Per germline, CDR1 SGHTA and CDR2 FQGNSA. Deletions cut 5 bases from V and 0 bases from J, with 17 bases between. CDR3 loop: CASSLVGGLPSGNTIYF. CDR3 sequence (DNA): TGTGCCAGCAGCCTCGTCGGCGGGCTCCCCTCTGGAAACACCATATATTTT.

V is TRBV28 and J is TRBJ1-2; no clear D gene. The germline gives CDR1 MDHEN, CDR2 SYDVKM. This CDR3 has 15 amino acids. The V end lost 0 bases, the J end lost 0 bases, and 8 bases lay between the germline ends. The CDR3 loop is CASSLWDGANYGYTF. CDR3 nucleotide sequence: TGTGCCAGCAGTTTATGGGACGGGGCTAACTATGGCTACACCTTC.

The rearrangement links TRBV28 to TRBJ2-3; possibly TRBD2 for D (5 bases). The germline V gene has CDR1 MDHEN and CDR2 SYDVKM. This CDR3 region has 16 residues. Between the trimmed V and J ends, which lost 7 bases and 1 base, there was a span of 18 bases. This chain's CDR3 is CASTPPGRLRTDTQYF. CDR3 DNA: TGTGCCAGCACCCCCCCTGGGAGACTCCGCACAGATACGCAGTATTTT.

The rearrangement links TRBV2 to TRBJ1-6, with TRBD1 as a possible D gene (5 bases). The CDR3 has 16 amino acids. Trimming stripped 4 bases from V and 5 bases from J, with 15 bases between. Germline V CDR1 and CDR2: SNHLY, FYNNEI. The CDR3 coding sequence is TGTGCCAGCAGTGGTCGAGGGGCGTTGGATAATTCACCCCTCCACTTT. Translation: CASSGRGALDNSPLHF.

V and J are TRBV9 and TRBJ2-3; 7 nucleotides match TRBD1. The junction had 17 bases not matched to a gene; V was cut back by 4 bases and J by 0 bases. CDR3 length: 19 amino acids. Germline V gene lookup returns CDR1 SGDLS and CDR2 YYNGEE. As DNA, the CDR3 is TGTGCCAGCAGCCTCCGAGCGACAGGGACACTTTTTAGCACAGATACGCAGTATTTT. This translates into CASSLRATGTLFSTDTQYF.

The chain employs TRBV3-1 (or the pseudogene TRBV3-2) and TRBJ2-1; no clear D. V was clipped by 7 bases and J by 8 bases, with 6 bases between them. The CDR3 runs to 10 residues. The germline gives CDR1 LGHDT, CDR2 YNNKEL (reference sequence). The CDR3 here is CASNRHEQFF. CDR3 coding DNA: TGTGCCAGCAATCGCCATGAGCAGTTCTTC.

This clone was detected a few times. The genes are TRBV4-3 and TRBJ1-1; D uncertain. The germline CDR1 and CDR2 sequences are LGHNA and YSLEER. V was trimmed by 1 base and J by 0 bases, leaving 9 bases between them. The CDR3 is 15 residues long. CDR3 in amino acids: CASSQGLVMNTEAFF. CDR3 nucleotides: TGCGCCAGCAGCCAAGGGTTGGTCATGAACACTGAAGCTTTCTTT.

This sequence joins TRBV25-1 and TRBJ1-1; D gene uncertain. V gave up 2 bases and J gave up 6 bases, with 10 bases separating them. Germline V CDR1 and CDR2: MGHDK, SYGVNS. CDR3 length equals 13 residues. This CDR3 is CASSETVLSEAFF. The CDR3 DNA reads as TGTGCCAGCAGTGAAACAGTTCTATCTGAAGCTTTCTTT.

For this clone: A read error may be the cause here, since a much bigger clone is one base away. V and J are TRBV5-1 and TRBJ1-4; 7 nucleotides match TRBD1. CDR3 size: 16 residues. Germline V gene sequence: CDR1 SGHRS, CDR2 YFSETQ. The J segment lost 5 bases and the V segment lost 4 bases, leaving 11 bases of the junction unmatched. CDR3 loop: CASSTRSGQRNEKLFF. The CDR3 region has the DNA TGCGCCAGCAGCACACGATCGGGACAGAGAAATGAAAAACTGTTTTTT.

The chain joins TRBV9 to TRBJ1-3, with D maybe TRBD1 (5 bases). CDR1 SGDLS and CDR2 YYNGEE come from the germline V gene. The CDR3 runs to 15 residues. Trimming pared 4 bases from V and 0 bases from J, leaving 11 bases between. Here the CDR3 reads CASSPRGISGNTIYF. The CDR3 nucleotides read TGTGCCAGCAGCCCGCGGGGGATCTCTGGAAACACCATATATTTT.

In DNA form, the CDR3 reads TGTGCCAGCTCACCCACGGTCACCGCAACTAATGAAAAACTGTTTTTT. Its protein is CASSPTVTATNEKLFF. The genes are TRBV18 and TRBJ1-4; unclear D gene. Looked up from germline, CDR1 is KGHSH and CDR2 is LQKENI. V shed 3 bases and J shed 0 bases, with 11 bases lying between them. The CDR3 has 16 residues.

DNA of the CDR3: TGTGCCACCAGTGACGGGGGCGGCACTGAAGCTTTCTTT. Translated, it gives CATSDGGGTEAFF. The chain is built from TRBV24-1 and TRBJ1-1; TRBD1 is a possible D gene (6 bases). Germline CDR1 reads KGHDR; CDR2 reads SFDVKD. V was cut by 4 bases and J by 4 bases, with 9 bases left in between. The CDR3 totals 13 residues.

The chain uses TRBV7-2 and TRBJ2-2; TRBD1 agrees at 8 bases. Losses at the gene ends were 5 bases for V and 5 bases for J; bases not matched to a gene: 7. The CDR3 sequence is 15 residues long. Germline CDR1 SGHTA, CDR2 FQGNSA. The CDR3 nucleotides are TGTGCCAGCAGCGCTGACAGGGGAAGGACCGGGGAGCTGTTTTTT. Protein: CASSADRGRTGELFF.

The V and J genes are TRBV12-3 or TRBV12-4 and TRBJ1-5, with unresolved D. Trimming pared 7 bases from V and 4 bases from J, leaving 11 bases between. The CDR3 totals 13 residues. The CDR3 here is CASTQSGNQPQHF. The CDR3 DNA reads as TGTGCCAGCACTCAGAGTGGTAATCAGCCCCAGCATTTT.

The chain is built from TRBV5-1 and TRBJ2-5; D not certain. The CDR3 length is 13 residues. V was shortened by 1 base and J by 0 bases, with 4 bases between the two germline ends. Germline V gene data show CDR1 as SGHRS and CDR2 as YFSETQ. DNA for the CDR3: TGCGCCAGCAGCTTGACAGACCAAGAGACCCAGTACTTC. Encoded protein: CASSLTDQETQYF.